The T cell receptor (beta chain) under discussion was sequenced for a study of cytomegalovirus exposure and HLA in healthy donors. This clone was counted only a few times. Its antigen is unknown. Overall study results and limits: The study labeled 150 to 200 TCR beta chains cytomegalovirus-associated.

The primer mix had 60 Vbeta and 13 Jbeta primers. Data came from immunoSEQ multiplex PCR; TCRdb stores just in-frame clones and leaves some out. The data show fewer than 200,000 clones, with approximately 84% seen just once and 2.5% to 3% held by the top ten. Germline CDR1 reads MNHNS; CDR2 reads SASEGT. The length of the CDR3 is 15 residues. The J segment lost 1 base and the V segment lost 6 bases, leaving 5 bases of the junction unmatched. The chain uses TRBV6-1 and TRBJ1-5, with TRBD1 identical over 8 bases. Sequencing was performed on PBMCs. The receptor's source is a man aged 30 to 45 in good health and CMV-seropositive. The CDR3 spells CASRAQGASNQPQHF. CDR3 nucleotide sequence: TGTGCCAGCAGGGCCCAGGGGGCGAGCAATCAGCCCCAGCATTTT.